This T cell receptor beta chain came from a study of Ad26.COV2.S vaccination and SARS-CoV-2 variants. The protocol was immunoSEQ multiplex PCR, while the TCRdb copy is restricted to in-frame clones and leaves out a portion. The data contain around 370,000 clones, approximately 85% of them singletons. Germline CDR1 MGHRA, CDR2 YSYEKL. Trimming removed 4 bases from V and 6 bases from J, with 12 bases in between. CDR3 length: 14 amino acids. Treatment here: some 20 received Ad26.COV2.S at low or high dose, single or two shots; about five received placebo; per-sample allocation not given. Following the first vaccine or placebo injection, samples were taken on day 63. This person who donated was an adult of 18-55 years in Boston.

Sequencing was performed on peripheral blood, taken in a trial of Ad26.COV2.S vaccine versus placebo. The source is a person between 18 and 65 years old who received the Ad26.COV2.S COVID-19 vaccine or a placebo. V is TRBV4-1 and J is TRBJ2-2; maybe TRBD1 (6 bases). In DNA form, the CDR3 reads TGCGCCAGCAGCCGACAGGAAGTCGCCGGGGAGCTGTTTTTT. This gives the protein CASSRQEVAGELFF.